The present T cell receptor beta chain was sequenced within a study of cytomegalovirus exposure and HLA in healthy donors. For the study at large: A data release that came early held some 84 million unique TCRs from HLA-typed donors. Study-wide points: Later analysis associated a missense DCLRE1C variant with TCR beta V- and J-gene trimming. Overall, roughly 170 TCR beta chains were annotated as cytomegalovirus-associated. It was assumed in the presence/absence analyses that sequencing depth was roughly uniform across donors.

Use of 60 Vbeta and 13 Jbeta primers characterized the PCR. Clones were read by immunoSEQ multiplex PCR, and TCRdb kept only the in-frame ones, dropping some. The listing records 40,000 or so clones. Of note for this clone: The antigen is not known.

The length of the CDR3 is 17 residues. Trimming removed 4 bases from V and 3 bases from J; junction bases left unmatched: 13. The germline V gene encodes CDR1 SGHRS and CDR2 YFSETQ. The TCR was taken from a man aged 25-45 years in good health and CMV-seronegative. The material sequenced was PBMCs. This chain uses TRBV5-1 with TRBJ2-7; 10 nucleotides line up with TRBD2. The CDR3 coding sequence is TGCGCCAGCAGCCCGATGGCCAGCGGGGGGGGGATCTACGAGCAGTACTTC. Translation: CASSPMASGGGIYEQYF. The full variable domain, its missing parts supplied by reference TRBV5-1 and TRBJ2-7, is KAGVTQTPRYLIKTRGQQVTLSCSPISGHRSVSWYQQTPGQGLQFLFEYFSETQRNKGNFPGRFSGRQFSNSRSEMNVSTLELGDSALYLCASSPMASGGGIYEQYFGPGTRLTVT.